This T cell receptor (beta chain) was sequenced during a study of blood T cell repertoires in COVID-19. Whole-study context: The samples span acute and convalescent COVID-19 from the United States, Italy and Spain. Sample material is recorded as cDNA or gDNA derived from T cells, B-cell-depleted T cells, or PBMCs.

Per the germline V gene, CDR1 is SGHDN and CDR2 is FVKESK. The CDR3 has 15 amino acids. Trimming cost V 1 base and J 7 bases, with 13 bases left between them. This clone was seen a handful of times. In the source study's methods: Quantification of nucleated cells was approximated via reference gene primer amplification. Sequencing used immunoSEQ multiplex PCR; TCRdb keeps in-frame clones, though not all of them. V, J and clone size were drawn from that table, and D and trimming were deduced from the DNA. This sample has 100,000 to 150,000 clones, with around 81% found just once. The V call is TRBV14, the J call TRBJ2-2, with a weak D call TRBD2 (5 bases). Sequencing was done on a sample of peripheral blood. The TCR was taken from a man aged 35-49 years with active or convalescent COVID-19. The CDR3 region is CASSQVPTGSGELFF. In nucleotides, the CDR3 is TGTGCCAGCAGCCAAGTTCCGACGGGGAGCGGGGAGCTGTTTTTT.